The clone carrying this T cell receptor beta chain was detected ten times or more. Antigen specificity is unknown. This entry belongs to a study of response to subunit inactivated influenza vaccine. Study-level points and caveats: Authors proposed each seasonal influenza vaccination draws in few new T cells.

Germline CDR1 SGDLS, CDR2 YYNGEE. V lost 3 bases and J 4 bases, leaving 13 bases between the germline ends. The CDR3 covers 14 residues. Using its own MiXCR run on the RT-PCR reads, TCRdb lists one record per CDR3 protein. The sample yields around 760,000 distinct CDR3 sequences, about 15% seen once. The specimen comprised PBMCs from blood, sampled roughly 15 days before vaccination. The V gene is TRBV9, the J gene TRBJ2-5; D is possibly TRBD1 or TRBD2 (6 bases each). The clonotype was recovered from a man aged 50 or older who received an inactivated influenza vaccine. Here the CDR3 DNA reads TGTGCCAGCAGCGCTTACGGGGGCTCAGAGACCCAGTACTTC. Its translation is CASSAYGGSETQYF.